These 5 T cell receptor beta chains were all obtained from the same sample, sequenced in a study of cytomegalovirus exposure and HLA in healthy donors. The study ran its PCR with 60 Vbeta and 13 Jbeta primers. TCRdb's table, derived via immunoSEQ multiplex PCR, lists solely in-frame clones and lacks some. The sample has about 160,000 clones, 75% to 85% seen once; the top ten hold 6.4%. What was sequenced was PBMCs. These receptors all come from a man aged 45-65 years in good health and CMV-seropositive.

V gene TRBV15 combines with J gene TRBJ2-7; 10 bases fit TRBD2. The CDR3 totals 14 residues. Germline assignment: CDR1 LNHNV and CDR2 YYDKDF (reference sequence). With 5 bases clipped from V and 5 bases from J, the junction kept 6 bases outside the gene matches. DNA for the CDR3: TGTGCCACCAGCCCCGAACTAGCGGGGCACGAGCAGTACGTC. It translates to CATSPELAGHEQYV.

J is TRBJ2-5 and V is TRBV18, with TRBD2 identical over 9 bases. This CDR3 is built from 19 residues. Germline trimming cut 1 base from V and 3 bases from J; bases unmatched to any gene: 15. Germline values: CDR1 KGHSH, CDR2 LQKENI. Written as DNA, the CDR3 is TGTGCCAGCTCACCACTGCGGTTCGCGGGAGGGCCGTCCAAAGAGACCCAGTACTTC. This codes for CASSPLRFAGGPSKETQYF.

This clone occurred a few times. This chain uses TRBV5-8 with TRBJ1-5; D is perhaps TRBD1 (5 bases). CDR1 and CDR2 from the germline V gene are SGHTS and YDEGEE. The CDR3 has 14 amino acids. V gave up 0 bases and J gave up 1 base, with 5 bases separating them. CDR3 residues: CASSLGQSNQPQHF. The CDR3 DNA follows: TGTGCCAGCAGCTTGGGACAGAGCAATCAGCCCCAGCATTTT.

The chain has TRBV30 and TRBJ2-1; possible D gene TRBD2, 6 bases. The V gene's germline CDR1 is GTSNPN and CDR2 SVGIG (reference sequence). Trimming pared 0 bases from V and 6 bases from J, leaving 12 bases between. CDR3 length equals 14 residues. As DNA, the CDR3 is TGTGCCTGGAGTGTACTCGGGAGCGGCAATGAGCAGTTCTTC. It encodes CAWSVLGSGNEQFF.

The chain links TRBV18 to TRBJ1-2, with 10 bases lining up with TRBD1. Germline values: CDR1 KGHSH, CDR2 LQKENI. V lost 2 bases to trimming and J lost 4 bases; unmatched junction nucleotides: 7. The CDR3 spans 16 residues. The DNA of the CDR3 is TGTGCCAGCTCACCAACCCGGGACAGGGGATTCTATGGCTACACCTTC. The encoded protein is CASSPTRDRGFYGYTF. Supplemented by reference TRBV18 and TRBJ1-2, the full variable domain reads NAGVMQNPRHLVRRRGQEARLRCSPMKGHSHVYWYRQLPEEGLKFMVYLQKENIIDESGMPKERFSAEFPKEGPSILRIQQVVRGDSAAYFCASSPTRDRGFYGYTFGSGTRLTVV.